This T cell receptor beta chain was captured by sequencing in a study of blood T cell repertoires in COVID-19. Study-level background: T cells, B-cell-depleted T cells, or PBMCs provided the cDNA or gDNA that served as material.

Germline CDR1 LGHDT, CDR2 YNNKEL (reference sequence). This CDR3 is built from 14 residues. Trimming shortened V by 0 bases and J by 4 bases, and 9 bases separated the two germline ends. Per the study methods: How many nucleated cells were present was estimated from reference gene primer amplification. Clones were sequenced by immunoSEQ multiplex PCR, and TCRdb holds only the in-frame ones, with some missing. V and J calls and clone size are as listed in that table; D and trimming were resolved from the DNA. The sample has a few hundred thousand clones, approximately 89% seen once. The study recruited people aged roughly 18 to 95 years across roughly 25 US areas. Cohort allocation depended upon clinical history that participants reported.

Specimen: PBMCs or T cells enriched from blood (not recorded which). The rearrangement uses TRBV3-1 (or the pseudogene TRBV3-2) and TRBJ1-2; D might be TRBD1 (5 bases). The TCR sequence derives from a man aged 25-45 years who had recovered from COVID-19. The chain's CDR3 is CASSQDRGSYGYTF. As DNA, the CDR3 is TGTGCCAGCAGCCAAGATCGGGGGTCCTATGGCTACACCTTC.